These T cell receptor beta chains were read from a single sample in a study of cytomegalovirus exposure and HLA in healthy donors. TCRdb keeps only in-frame clones here, not all; method: immunoSEQ multiplex PCR. In the table there are 120,000 to 150,000 clones, around 87% of which are singletons. The material sequenced was PBMCs. These receptors were taken from a man younger than 35 in good health and CMV-seropositive. CDR3s include the opening cysteine and the closing phenylalanine or tryptophan. A D gene is named only where the DNA matches it firmly. Where a row states a size, it is once, few, many or the class of an expanded clone; other rows omit it.

clone_size j_call v_call d_call cdr3_aa cdr3_nt
. TRBJ1-2 TRBV19 TRBD1 CASRRDRGEYGYTF TGTGCCAGTAGACGAGACAGGGGGGAGTATGGCTACACCTTC
few TRBJ2-4 TRBV25-1 . CASSAREVAVQYF TGTGCCAGCAGTGCCAGGGAGGTGGCGGTACAGTACTTC
. TRBJ1-1 TRBV5-4 . CASRGQNTEAFF TGTGCCAGCAGAGGACAGAACACTGAAGCTTTCTTT
. TRBJ1-4 TRBV7-9 TRBD1 CASSWTGDGEKLFF TGTGCCAGCAGCTGGACAGGGGACGGAGAAAAACTGTTTTTT
. TRBJ1-5 TRBV2 . CASRGVNQPQHF TGTGCCAGCCGAGGAGTCAATCAGCCCCAGCATTTT
. TRBJ2-5 TRBV19 . CASSPEGETQYF TGTGCCAGTAGCCCTGAGGGAGAGACCCAGTACTTC
. TRBJ2-3 TRBV18 . CASSPVASADTQYF TGTGCCAGCTCACCGGTAGCGAGTGCAGATACGCAGTATTTT
once TRBJ2-7 TRBV6-6 . CASSQRYEQYF TGTGCCAGCAGTCAGAGGTACGAGCAGTACTTC
. TRBJ2-4 TRBV27 . CASSQRGSLVDIQYF TGTGCCAGCAGCCAACGAGGGTCGTTAGTGGACATTCAGTACTTC
. TRBJ2-7 TRBV7-9 TRBD2 CASSLARGGDEQYF TGTGCCAGCAGCTTAGCGAGGGGAGGGGACGAGCAGTACTTC
. TRBJ2-7 TRBV5-8 . CASSLAGGIYEQYF TGTGCCAGCAGCTTGGCCGGAGGGATCTACGAGCAGTACTTC
. TRBJ2-1 TRBV6-6 . CASRPTGGVVRNEQFF TGTGCCAGCAGACCTACGGGGGGCGTAGTGAGGAATGAGCAGTTCTTC
. TRBJ1-1 TRBV6-1 . CASRKLDNEAFF TGTGCCAGCAGGAAGTTGGACAATGAAGCTTTCTTT
. TRBJ2-1 TRBV7-8 . CASSSRQETYNEQFF TGTGCCAGCAGCTCACGACAGGAGACCTACAATGAGCAGTTCTTC
once TRBJ2-7 TRBV11-2 TRBD1 CASSLRTGDYYEQYF TGTGCCAGCAGCTTACGGACAGGCGATTACTACGAGCAGTACTTC
once TRBJ2-1 TRBV11-2 TRBD1 CASSSDRGRYNEQFF TGTGCCAGCAGCTCGGACAGGGGACGTTACAATGAGCAGTTCTTC
. TRBJ2-3 TRBV2 . CASRVQLDTQYF TGTGCCAGCAGGGTACAATTAGATACGCAGTATTTT
. TRBJ1-3 TRBV9 . CASSVSGTGNTIYF TGTGCCAGCAGCGTCTCAGGGACTGGAAACACCATATATTTT
once TRBJ2-7 TRBV28 TRBD2 CASSSAPGLAGGIEQYF TGTGCCAGCAGTTCTGCCCCTGGACTAGCGGGAGGTATCGAGCAGTACTTC
once TRBJ2-2 TRBV7-9 . CASSPGLNTGELFF TGTGCCAGCAGCCCCGGACTAAACACCGGGGAGCTGTTTTTT
. TRBJ2-2 TRBV6-6 TRBD2 CASTDWTSGGGELFF TGTGCCAGCACCGACTGGACTAGCGGGGGCGGGGAGCTGTTTTTT
. TRBJ1-5 TRBV18 . CASSLYREGDQPQHF TGTGCCAGCTCACTTTACAGGGAGGGGGATCAGCCCCAGCATTTT
. TRBJ1-1 TRBV28 . CASSQGGEQSDVGAFF TGTGCCAGCAGTCAAGGCGGTGAGCAGAGCGATGTGGGAGCTTTCTTT
. TRBJ1-1 TRBV9 . CASSDSLMSTEAFF TGTGCCAGCAGCGACAGCCTGATGAGCACTGAAGCTTTCTTT
. TRBJ2-2 TRBV19 . CASSGQGWNTGELFF TGTGCCAGTAGTGGCCAGGGGTGGAACACCGGGGAGCTGTTTTTT
. TRBJ2-1 TRBV9 TRBD1 CASSVQGTENNEQFF TGTGCCAGCAGCGTACAAGGGACAGAGAACAATGAGCAGTTCTTC
once TRBJ2-5 TRBV15 TRBD2 CATSRDSPFTSGGTSWETQYF TGTGCCACCAGCAGGGATAGCCCCTTCACTAGCGGGGGAACCTCGTGGGAGACCCAGTACTTC
. TRBJ2-1 TRBV7-8 TRBD2 CASSLLAGGSSEQFF TGTGCCAGCAGCTTACTAGCGGGGGGGAGTAGTGAGCAGTTCTTC
once TRBJ1-2 TRBV6-6 TRBD1 CASSGQGSGYTF TGTGCCAGCAGCGGACAGGGCAGCGGCTACACCTTC
. TRBJ1-1 TRBV5-1 . CASSLPTVNTEAFF TGCGCCAGCAGCTTGCCGACAGTGAACACTGAAGCTTTCTTT
. TRBJ1-1 TRBV2 TRBD1 CASSQDRGPNTEAFF TGTGCCAGCTCCCAAGACAGGGGTCCGAACACTGAAGCTTTCTTT
. TRBJ2-7 TRBV7-2 TRBD1 CASSPDLDRGGRMSYEQYF TGTGCCAGCAGCCCGGACCTCGACAGGGGCGGGCGAATGTCCTACGAGCAGTACTTC
. TRBJ1-5 TRBV27 TRBD1 CASSPSDRDQRPQHF TGTGCCAGCAGTCCCTCGGACAGGGACCAAAGGCCCCAGCATTTT
many TRBJ2-7 TRBV5-6 TRBD1 CASRWSGTGAYEQYF TGTGCCAGCAGATGGAGCGGGACAGGGGCCTACGAGCAGTACTTC
. TRBJ1-2 TRBV7-9 . CASSLVSDNYGYTF TGTGCCAGCAGCTTAGTCTCAGATAACTATGGCTACACCTTC
. TRBJ1-2 TRBV19 . CASTPGHRNYGYTF TGTGCCAGTACCCCGGGACACCGGAACTATGGCTACACCTTC
. TRBJ1-1 TRBV6-6 TRBD1 CASSYYGTGAEAFF TGTGCCAGCAGTTACTACGGGACAGGGGCGGAAGCTTTCTTT
. TRBJ2-5 TRBV6-6 TRBD2 CASSYRAGGETQYF TGTGCCAGCAGTTACCGGGCGGGAGGAGAGACCCAGTACTTC
. TRBJ1-4 TRBV7-9 . CASSLGSANEKLFF TGTGCCAGCAGCTTAGGCTCAGCGAATGAAAAACTGTTTTTT
. TRBJ2-1 TRBV5-1 . CASSLANNEQFF TGCGCCAGCAGCTTGGCTAACAATGAGCAGTTCTTC
. TRBJ2-7 TRBV6-5 . CASSYSRKSSYEQYF TGTGCCAGCAGTTACTCGCGGAAAAGCTCCTACGAGCAGTACTTC
. TRBJ2-5 TRBV5-4 . CASSFKRGGGQETQYF TGTGCCAGCAGCTTCAAGCGGGGAGGGGGGCAAGAGACCCAGTACTTC
. TRBJ1-1 TRBV5-4 TRBD1 CASSYGQGNTEAFF TGTGCCAGCAGTTATGGACAGGGGAACACTGAAGCTTTCTTT
. TRBJ1-5 TRBV4-2 . CASSQDPTRGEPQHF TGTGCCAGCAGCCAAGATCCCACCCGGGGAGAGCCCCAGCATTTT
. TRBJ1-5 TRBV2 TRBD1 CASKRDRDQPQHF TGTGCCAGCAAAAGGGACAGGGACCAGCCCCAGCATTTT
few TRBJ1-5 TRBV28 . CASSMRSQPQHF TGTGCCAGCAGTATGCGGAGTCAGCCCCAGCATTTT
. TRBJ2-7 TRBV27 TRBD2 CASMGGGGYEQYF TGTGCCAGCATGGGTGGGGGGGGGTACGAGCAGTACTTC
. TRBJ1-1 TRBV2 . CASSESRMNTEAFF TGTGCCAGCAGTGAATCCAGAATGAACACTGAAGCTTTCTTT
. TRBJ2-6 TRBV5-1 . CASRGGSGANVLTF TGCGCCAGCCGAGGTGGATCTGGGGCCAACGTCCTGACTTTC
. TRBJ2-7 TRBV27 TRBD1 CASSSRDSSYEQYF TGTGCCAGCAGTTCGAGGGACAGCTCCTACGAGCAGTACTTC
. TRBJ1-2 TRBV7-9 . CASSMTGSNYGYTF TGTGCCAGCAGCATGACAGGTTCAAACTATGGCTACACCTTC
. TRBJ2-7 TRBV10-3 . CATTPLRGDRYEQYF TGTGCCACCACCCCCCTCAGGGGCGACCGTTACGAGCAGTACTTC
. TRBJ1-2 TRBV7-2 . CASRETGLIGYTF TGTGCCAGCAGAGAAACAGGGTTAATCGGCTACACCTTC
. TRBJ1-1 TRBV19 TRBD1 CASRQGAGTEAFF TGTGCCAGTAGGCAGGGGGCGGGCACTGAAGCTTTCTTT
. TRBJ1-2 TRBV5-1 TRBD1 CASSFRGGTGLQTSYGYTF TGCGCCAGCAGCTTCAGAGGGGGGACAGGGCTCCAAACGTCCTATGGCTACACCTTC
. TRBJ1-3 TRBV5-6 . CASSLAAGEPGNTIYF TGTGCCAGCAGCTTGGCCGCGGGAGAACCTGGAAACACCATATATTTT
. TRBJ1-1 TRBV5-4 . CASSSINTEAFF TGTGCCAGCAGCTCAATTAACACTGAAGCTTTCTTT
. TRBJ2-1 TRBV19 TRBD2 CASSISSGRRGPYNEQFF TGTGCCAGTAGTATTTCTAGCGGGAGAAGGGGGCCCTACAATGAGCAGTTCTTC